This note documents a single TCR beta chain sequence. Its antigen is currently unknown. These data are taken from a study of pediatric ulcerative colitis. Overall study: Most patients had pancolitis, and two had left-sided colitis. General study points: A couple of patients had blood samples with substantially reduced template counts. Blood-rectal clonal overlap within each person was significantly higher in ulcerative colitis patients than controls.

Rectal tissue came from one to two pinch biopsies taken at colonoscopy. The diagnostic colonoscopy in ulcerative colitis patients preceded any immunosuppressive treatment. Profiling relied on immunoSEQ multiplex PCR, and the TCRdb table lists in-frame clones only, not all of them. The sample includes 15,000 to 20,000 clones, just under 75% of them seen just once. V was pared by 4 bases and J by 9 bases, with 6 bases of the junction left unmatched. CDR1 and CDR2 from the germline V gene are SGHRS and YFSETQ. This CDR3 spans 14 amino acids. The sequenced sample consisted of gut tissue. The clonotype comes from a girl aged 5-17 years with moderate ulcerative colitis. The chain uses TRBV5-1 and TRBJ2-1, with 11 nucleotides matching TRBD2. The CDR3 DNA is TGCGCCAGCAGCATAACTAGCGGGAGTGGTGAGCAGTTCTTC. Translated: CASSITSGSGEQFF.